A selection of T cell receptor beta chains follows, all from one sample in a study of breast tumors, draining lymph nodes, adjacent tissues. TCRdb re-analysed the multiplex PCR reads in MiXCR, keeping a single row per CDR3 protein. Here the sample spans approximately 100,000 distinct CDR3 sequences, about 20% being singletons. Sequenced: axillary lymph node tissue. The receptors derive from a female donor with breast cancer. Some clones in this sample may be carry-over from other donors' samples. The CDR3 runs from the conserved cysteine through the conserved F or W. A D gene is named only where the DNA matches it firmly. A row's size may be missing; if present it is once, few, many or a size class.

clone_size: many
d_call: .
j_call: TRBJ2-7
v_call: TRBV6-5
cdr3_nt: TGTGCCAGCACCAAGACCGGGCGAGCCTACGAGCAGTACTTC
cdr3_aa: CASTKTGRAYEQYF

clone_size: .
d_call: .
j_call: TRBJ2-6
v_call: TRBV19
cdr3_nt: TGTGCCAGTAATTATGGGGCCAACGTCCTGACTTTC
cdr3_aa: CASNYGANVLTF

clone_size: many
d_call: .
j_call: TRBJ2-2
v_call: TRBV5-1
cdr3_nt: TGCGCCAGCAGCCCGGACGGATCTACCGGGGAGCTGTTTTTT
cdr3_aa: CASSPDGSTGELFF

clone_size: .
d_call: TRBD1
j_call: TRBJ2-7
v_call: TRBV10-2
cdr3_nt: TGCGCCAGCAGTGAGCTTCCGGACAGGGGTTCCTACGAGCAGTACTTC
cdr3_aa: CASSELPDRGSYEQYF

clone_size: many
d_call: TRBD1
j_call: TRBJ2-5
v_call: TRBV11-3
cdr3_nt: TGTGCCAGCAGCTTAGACGGGACAGGGGAAGAGACCCAGTACTTC
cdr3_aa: CASSLDGTGEETQYF

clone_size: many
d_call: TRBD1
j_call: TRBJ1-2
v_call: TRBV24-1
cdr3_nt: TGTGCCACCAGTGAGGAGACAGGGGCGTACACCTTC
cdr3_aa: CATSEETGAYTF

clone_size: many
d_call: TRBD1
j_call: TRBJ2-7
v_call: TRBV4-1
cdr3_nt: TGCGCCAGCGGCCAATACAGGGGTAGCTCCTACGAGCAGTACTTC
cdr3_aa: CASGQYRGSSYEQYF

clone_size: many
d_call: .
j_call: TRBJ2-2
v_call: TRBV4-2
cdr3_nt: TGTGCCAGCAGCCAAGCCGGGAACACCGGGGAGCTGTTTTTT
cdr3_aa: CASSQAGNTGELFF

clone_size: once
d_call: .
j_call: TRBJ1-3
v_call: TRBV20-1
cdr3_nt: TGCAGTGCTAGAGATCTGGGGAACACCATATATTTT
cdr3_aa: CSARDLGNTIYF

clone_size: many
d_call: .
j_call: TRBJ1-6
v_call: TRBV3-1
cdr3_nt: TGTGCCAGCAGCCAAGATCGTAGGGGTATGGCCCTCCACTTT
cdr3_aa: CASSQDRRGMALHF

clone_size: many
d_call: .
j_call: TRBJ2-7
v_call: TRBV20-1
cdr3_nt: TGCAGTGCCCTAGGGGGTGTTTCCAACTTCGTCGAGCAGTACTTC
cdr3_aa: CSALGGVSNFVEQYF

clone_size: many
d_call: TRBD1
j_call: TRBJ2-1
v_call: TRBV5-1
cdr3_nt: TGCGCCAGTGAAGCAGGGGGCGCGAACAATGAGCAGTTCTTC
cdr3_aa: CASEAGGANNEQFF

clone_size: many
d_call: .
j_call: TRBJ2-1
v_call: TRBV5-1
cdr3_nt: TGCGCCAGCAGGTCCGGGACGGTAACCGGGGGACAGTTCTTC
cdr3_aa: CASRSGTVTGGQFF

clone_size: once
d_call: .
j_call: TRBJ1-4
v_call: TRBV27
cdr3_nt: TGTGCCAGCAGTTCTAAGTACTTGGGGGAAAGACTGTTTTTT
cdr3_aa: CASSSKYLGERLFF

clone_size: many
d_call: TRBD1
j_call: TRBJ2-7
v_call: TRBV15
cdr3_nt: TGTGCCACCAGCAGAGATATTTCAGAAAGGGGGCCGTACGAGCAGTACTTC
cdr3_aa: CATSRDISERGPYEQYF

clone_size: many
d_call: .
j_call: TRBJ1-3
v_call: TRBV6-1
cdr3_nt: TGTGCCAGCAGTGAACCCGCAGGGGCGGGTGGAAACACCATATATTTT
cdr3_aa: CASSEPAGAGGNTIYF

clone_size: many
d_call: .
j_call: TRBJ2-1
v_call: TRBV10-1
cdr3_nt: TGCTCCCGGAACAATGAGCAGTTCTTC
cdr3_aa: CSRNNEQFF

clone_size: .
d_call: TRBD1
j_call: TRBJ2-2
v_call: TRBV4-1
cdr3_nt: TGCGCCAGCCGCTTACAGGGGGCGAACACCGGGGAGCTGTTTTTT
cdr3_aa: CASRLQGANTGELFF

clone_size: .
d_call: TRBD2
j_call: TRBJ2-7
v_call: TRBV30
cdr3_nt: TGTGCCTGGAGTGTAGCTCTATGGACGGCGGGAGGGCCCGACGAGCAGTACTTC
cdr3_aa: CAWSVALWTAGGPDEQYF

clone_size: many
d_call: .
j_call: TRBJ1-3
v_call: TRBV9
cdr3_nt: TGTGCCAGCAGCGACGGAAGCTCTGGAAACACCATATATTTT
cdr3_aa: CASSDGSSGNTIYF

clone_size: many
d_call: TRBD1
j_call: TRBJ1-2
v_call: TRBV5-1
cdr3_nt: TGCGCCAGCAGCTTGGCGGCAGGGGGGTTAGCTAACTATGGCTACACCTTC
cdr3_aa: CASSLAAGGLANYGYTF

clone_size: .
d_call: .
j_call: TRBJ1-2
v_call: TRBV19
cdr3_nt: TGTGCCAGTAGTTCACCTTTACGGGCTAACTATGGCTACACCTTC
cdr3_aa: CASSSPLRANYGYTF